The rows below give T cell receptor beta chains drawn from one sample of a study of pediatric ulcerative colitis. Only in-frame clones appear in the TCRdb table, and some are missing; sequencing was by immunoSEQ multiplex PCR. The table has 30,000 to 35,000 clones, approximately 78% seen once; the top ten hold 0.85% to 1.3%. The sample comprised gut tissue. The receptors here all came from a boy aged 5-17 years with mild ulcerative colitis. The CDR3 runs from the conserved cysteine through the conserved F or W. A D gene is named only where the DNA matches it firmly. Size tells how often a clone was seen (once, few, many) or the class of an expanded clone, and some rows leave it out.

>NA|NA|TRBV6-1|TRBJ1-2
TGTGCCAGCAATCGGGCAGGGCCTATACATGGCTACACCTTC
CASNRAGPIHGYTF
>NA|NA|TRBV15|TRBJ1-6
TGTGCCACCAGCAGAGATGAGGGGATTTCACCCCTCCACTTT
CATSRDEGISPLHF
>NA|TRBD1|TRBV5-6|TRBJ1-2
TGTGCCAGCAGCTTGTCGGACAGGGTGGATGGCTACACCTTC
CASSLSDRVDGYTF
>NA|NA|TRBV11-2|TRBJ1-1
TGTGCCAGCAGCTTAGCCTCCACTGAAGCTTTCTTT
CASSLASTEAFF
>few|NA|TRBV30|TRBJ2-2
TGTGCCTGGAGTGTACCCGGGGATTACACCGGGGAGCTGTTTTTT
CAWSVPGDYTGELFF
>NA|NA|TRBV5-1|TRBJ1-2
TGCGCCAGCCGACCGGGAGTAATCTATGGCTACACCTTC
CASRPGVIYGYTF
>NA|NA|TRBV2|TRBJ2-7
TGTGCCAGCAGTGAAGGGCATACGAGCTCCTACGAGCAGTACTTC
CASSEGHTSSYEQYF
>NA|NA|TRBV5-4|TRBJ1-4
TGTGCCAGCAGCTTGGGGAGCGGGCCTACAACTAATGAAAAACTGTTTTTT
CASSLGSGPTTNEKLFF
>NA|TRBD1|TRBV4-1|TRBJ1-2
TGCGCCAGCAGCCAAGATTCGACAGGGGGGAACTATGGCTACACCTTC
CASSQDSTGGNYGYTF
>NA|NA|TRBV9|TRBJ1-6
TGTGCCAGCGCCCGAGGAAGGAATTCACCCCTCCACTTT
CASARGRNSPLHF
>NA|TRBD1|TRBV5-1|TRBJ1-6
TGCGCCAGCACCCCATATGGGACAGATCATAATTCACCCCTCCACTTT
CASTPYGTDHNSPLHF
>NA|TRBD1|TRBV7-9|TRBJ1-2
TGTGCCAGCGAAATGATCGGGACAGGGGGCTTTTCTGGCTACACCTTC
CASEMIGTGGFSGYTF
>few|NA|TRBV7-9|TRBJ2-2
TGTGCCAGCAGCTTAGAGCGACGCACCGGGGAGCTGTTTTTT
CASSLERRTGELFF
>NA|NA|TRBV7-2|TRBJ1-2
TGTGCCAGCAGCTTAAGGGCAGTACTAAACTATGGCTACACCTTC
CASSLRAVLNYGYTF
>NA|NA|TRBV5-5|TRBJ2-3
TGTGCCAGCAGCTTACGACAGACGTTGGGCACAGATACGCAGTATTTT
CASSLRQTLGTDTQYF
>NA|NA|TRBV29-1|TRBJ1-4
TGCAGCGTGCGAGGGACGGAAAAACTGTTTTTT
CSVRGTEKLFF
>NA|NA|TRBV6-5|TRBJ1-2
TGTGCCAGCAGCCTCAATGTTCGGCGGGGTGGCTACACCTTC
CASSLNVRRGGYTF
>NA|NA|TRBV11-3|TRBJ2-2
TGTGCCAGCAGCCTCTTCACCGGGGAGCTGTTTTTT
CASSLFTGELFF
>once|TRBD1|TRBV19|TRBJ1-2
TGTGCCAGTAGTTCTCCGGGACAGGGAAACTATGGCTACACCTTC
CASSSPGQGNYGYTF
>NA|TRBD1|TRBV5-1|TRBJ1-1
TGCGCCAGCAGCTCCTCATGGACAGGGGGCCACACTGAAGCTTTCTTT
CASSSSWTGGHTEAFF
>NA|NA|TRBV2|TRBJ1-2
TGTGCCAGCAGTGCCGGGAATTACCACTATGGCTACACCTTC
CASSAGNYHYGYTF
>once|TRBD2|TRBV6-5|TRBJ2-1
TGTGCCAGCAGTCCCCTAGCGGGGGGGAATGAGCAGTTCTTC
CASSPLAGGNEQFF
>NA|NA|TRBV14|TRBJ2-7
TGTGCCAGCAGCTTCGGCTCCTACGAGCAGTACTTC
CASSFGSYEQYF
>NA|TRBD1|TRBV5-5|TRBJ1-2
TGTGCCAGCAGCTTGAGAACAGGGGACTATGGCTACACCTTC
CASSLRTGDYGYTF
>NA|NA|TRBV10-1|TRBJ1-1
TGCGCCAGCAGTGACGCCCTCAGGGGATGGACTGAAGCTTTCTTT
CASSDALRGWTEAFF
>few|TRBD1|TRBV27|TRBJ1-5
TGTGCCAGCACTTTAGCCGCCGGGACAGGAAATCAGCCCCAGCATTTT
CASTLAAGTGNQPQHF
>NA|NA|TRBV14|TRBJ1-6
TGTGCCAGCAGCCGACAGCTAGGCTCCTATAATTCACCCCTCCACTTT
CASSRQLGSYNSPLHF
>NA|NA|TRBV5-8|TRBJ2-5
TGTGCCAGCAGCTTTATGGTACTAGTTAAGGAGACCCAGTACTTC
CASSFMVLVKETQYF
>NA|NA|TRBV27|TRBJ2-1
TGTGCCAGCAGTCAATCCGGGGGCCACAATGAGCAGTTCTTC
CASSQSGGHNEQFF
>few|NA|TRBV7-2|TRBJ2-2
TGTGCCAGCAGCTTAGATCCGAGCCGGGGGGAGCTGTTTTTT
CASSLDPSRGELFF
>NA|NA|TRBV4-1|TRBJ1-5
TGCGCCAGCAGCCAGCGCGGGGGGAGCTATAGCAATCAGCCCCAGCATTTT
CASSQRGGSYSNQPQHF
>NA|NA|TRBV20-1|TRBJ2-3
TGCAGTGCTACCTTCACAGATACGCAGTATTTT
CSATFTDTQYF
>once|NA|TRBV7-9|TRBJ2-5
TGTGCCAGCAGCACAACAGGGCAAGAGACCCAGTACTTC
CASSTTGQETQYF
>NA|TRBD2|TRBV29-1|TRBJ2-7
TGCAGCGCTAGCGGGGGGAGATACGAGCAGTACTTC
CSASGGRYEQYF
>NA|TRBD1|TRBV2|TRBJ2-6
TGTGCCAGCACCAGGGACAGGTTCTCTGGGGCCAACGTCCTGACTTTC
CASTRDRFSGANVLTF
>once|TRBD2|TRBV7-2|TRBJ2-7
TGTGCCAGCAGCCCTACTAGCGCGAGCGCCTACGAGCAGTACTTC
CASSPTSASAYEQYF
>NA|NA|TRBV10-3|TRBJ2-7
TGTGCCATCAGTGACCACAGGCCCTACGAGCAGTACTTC
CAISDHRPYEQYF
>NA|NA|TRBV7-6|TRBJ2-3
TGTGCCAGCAGCTTAGTCGCGCGGGCGAGCGTCGTCGATACGCAGTATTTT
CASSLVARASVVDTQYF
>NA|NA|TRBV5-1|TRBJ2-7
TGCGCCAGCAGCTCCGACAATCACAGGACTTACTACGAGCAGTACTTC
CASSSDNHRTYYEQYF
>NA|NA|TRBV20-1|TRBJ2-5
TGCAGTGCCGTGAACTCGGAGACCCAGTACTTC
CSAVNSETQYF
>NA|TRBD2|TRBV7-8|TRBJ2-5
TGTGCCAGCACCCCCACTTCATTAGCGGGGGAAGAGACCCAGTACTTC
CASTPTSLAGEETQYF
>NA|TRBD2|TRBV5-6|TRBJ2-1
TGTGCCAGCAGCTTCGACAGCGGGGGGCACGGGAATGAGCAGTTCTTC
CASSFDSGGHGNEQFF
>NA|TRBD1|TRBV29-1|TRBJ1-1
TGCAGCGCTGGGACAGTGAACACTGAAGCTTTCTTT
CSAGTVNTEAFF
>NA|NA|TRBV5-8|TRBJ2-2
TGTGCCAGCAGCCGTCCGGGGTCAGGGGATTTCCCCGGGGAGCTGTTTTTT
CASSRPGSGDFPGELFF